A single sample is the source of the 16 T cell receptor beta chains below, sequenced in a study of PD-L1 blockade in urothelial cancer. Time point noted: pretreatment peripheral blood. The repertoire was sequenced with immunoSEQ multiplex PCR; TCRdb's copy has only in-frame clones and lacks some. The sample yields under 55,000 clones, about 80% seen once. Material: PBMCs, obtained around atezolizumab (anti-PD-L1) treatment. These receptors originate from a man between 70 and 80 years old with urothelial cancer.

V is TRBV19 and J is TRBJ2-5; 7 nucleotides line up with TRBD1. The CDR3 is 15 residues long. Germline values: CDR1 LNHDA, CDR2 SQIVND (reference sequence). The junction had 9 bases not matched to a gene; V was cut back by 6 bases and J by 2 bases. The CDR3 nucleotides are TGTGCCAGTAGCTCCGGGACAGTTTTTCAAGAGACCCAGTACTTC. As protein: CASSSGTVFQETQYF.

J is TRBJ1-5 and V is TRBV6-6; no clear D. The germline V gene encodes CDR1 MNHNY and CDR2 SVGAGI (reference sequence). The V and J ends lost 2 bases and 4 bases respectively, with 6 bases between them. CDR3 length: 13 residues. As DNA, the CDR3 is TGTGCCAGCAGTTACAACGAGAATCAGCCCCAGCATTTT. Translated: CASSYNENQPQHF.

V usage is TRBV6-5 and J usage is TRBJ2-7; 7 nucleotides match TRBD1. The CDR3 totals 14 residues. With 5 bases clipped from V and 0 bases from J, the junction kept 4 bases outside the gene matches. Germline values: CDR1 MNHEY, CDR2 SVGAGI. The CDR3 coding sequence is TGTGCCAGCAGTAAGACAGGGAACTCCTACGAGCAGTACTTC. Its protein is CASSKTGNSYEQYF.

V is TRBV18 and J is TRBJ2-6; 9 bases fit TRBD2. The germline CDR1 and CDR2 sequences are KGHSH and LQKENI. This CDR3 contains 17 residues. The junction had 5 bases not matched to a gene; V was cut back by 5 bases and J by 0 bases. In nucleotides, the CDR3 is TGTGCCAGCTCAGCCATGCGGGAGGGCTCTGGGGCCAACGTCCTGACTTTC. Residues: CASSAMREGSGANVLTF.

This chain joins TRBV6-1 and TRBJ1-5, with 9 nucleotides matching TRBD1. V lost 3 bases to trimming and J lost 3 bases; unmatched junction nucleotides: 3. Per the germline V gene, CDR1 is MNHNS and CDR2 is SASEGT. CDR3 length equals 15 residues. This CDR3 reads CASSETGGYNQPQHF. The CDR3 DNA reads as TGTGCCAGCAGTGAGACAGGGGGATACAATCAGCCCCAGCATTTT.

This clone was counted between two and nine times. The V call is TRBV7-2, the J call TRBJ2-3, with 10 bases that match TRBD2. The CDR3 has 16 amino acids. Germline V gene lookup returns CDR1 SGHTA and CDR2 FQGNSA. Germline trimming cut 5 bases from V and 2 bases from J; bases unmatched to any gene: 7. The CDR3 region has the DNA TGTGCCAGCAGCCCCCCGACTAGCGGGTTCACAGATACGCAGTATTTT. This sequence encodes CASSPPTSGFTDTQYF.

The gene calls are TRBV7-2 and TRBJ1-6, with a tentative D call TRBD1 (6 bases). This CDR3 spans 15 amino acids. The V and J ends lost 2 bases and 5 bases respectively, with 10 bases between them. CDR1 and CDR2 (germline): SGHTA, FQGNSA. In DNA form, the CDR3 reads TGTGCCAGCAGCTTATTAGGGGGGGATAATTCACCCCTCCACTTT. Protein product: CASSLLGGDNSPLHF.

This clone has just a few counts. The V gene is TRBV19, the J gene TRBJ2-1, with 12 bases aligning to TRBD2. This CDR3 is 16 amino acids long. The V gene end was trimmed by 4 bases and the J gene end by 8 bases; junction bases not matched to a gene: 9. CDR1 is LNHDA, CDR2 SQIVND, per germline (reference sequence). The chain's CDR3 is CASSRRLAGVRDEQFF. The CDR3 DNA reads TGTGCCAGTAGTAGGAGACTAGCGGGAGTGAGAGATGAGCAGTTCTTC.

V and J are TRBV19 and TRBJ2-7, with TRBD2 identical over 14 bases. This CDR3 spans 16 amino acids. V was pared by 4 bases and J by 3 bases, with 5 bases of the junction left unmatched. Germline V gene data show CDR1 as LNHDA and CDR2 as SQIVND (reference sequence). The CDR3 spells CASSTGLAGGIYEQYF. In DNA form, the CDR3 reads TGTGCCAGTAGTACCGGACTAGCGGGAGGCATCTACGAGCAGTACTTC.

The J gene is TRBJ2-5, the V gene TRBV19; possibly TRBD2 for D (7 bases). The germline V gene encodes CDR1 LNHDA and CDR2 SQIVND (reference sequence). The CDR3 is made up of 16 amino acids. V lost 6 bases to trimming and J lost 2 bases, with 19 bases between them. The CDR3: CASRLGGAQAQETQYF. As DNA, the CDR3 is TGTGCCAGTAGACTAGGGGGGGCGCAGGCTCAAGAGACCCAGTACTTC.

This sequence joins TRBV2 and TRBJ2-1; 9 positions agree with TRBD1. Germline V lookup: CDR1 SNHLY, CDR2 FYNNEI. This CDR3 region has 15 residues. Trimming took 5 bases from V and 3 from J; bases not matched to a gene: 5. CDR3 loop: CASSPGQGFYNEQFF. As DNA, the CDR3 is TGTGCCAGCAGTCCGGGACAGGGCTTCTACAATGAGCAGTTCTTC.

J is TRBJ2-3 and V is TRBV19, with 9 positions matching TRBD1. CDR3 length: 13 residues. With 4 bases clipped from V and 9 bases from J, the junction kept 5 bases outside the gene matches. Germline CDR1 LNHDA, CDR2 SQIVND (reference sequence). CDR3 in DNA: TGTGCCAGTAGTACCCTAGACAGGGGGACGCAGTATTTT. It specifies CASSTLDRGTQYF.

The chain combines TRBV7-3 with TRBJ2-5; D remains unclear. The V gene lost 1 base and the J gene lost 4 bases, with 10 bases spanning the gap. Germline V lookup: CDR1 SGHTA, CDR2 FQGTGA. CDR3 length equals 14 residues. The CDR3 sequence: CASSLSPGSETQYF. CDR3 in DNA: TGTGCCAGCAGCTTAAGTCCGGGTTCAGAGACCCAGTACTTC.

The V and J genes are TRBV28 and TRBJ1-2, with D possibly matching TRBD1 (6 bases). CDR1 MDHEN and CDR2 SYDVKM come from the germline V gene. Trimming left V 6 bases short and J 7 bases short, with 18 bases between. This CDR3 comprises 14 residues. CDR3 in DNA: TGTGCCAGCAGCCCCCCATTACAGGGTGGTGGCTACACCTTC. Its translation: CASSPPLQGGGYTF.

This chain joins TRBV19 and TRBJ1-2; tentative D call: TRBD1 (5 bases). This CDR3 has 14 residues. The ends were cut back, 5 bases at V and 2 bases at J, with 12 bases in the middle. Per germline, CDR1 LNHDA and CDR2 SQIVND (reference sequence). Here the CDR3 reads CASSYDSLNYGYTF. CDR3 DNA: TGTGCCAGTAGTTATGACAGCTTAAACTATGGCTACACCTTC.

The rearrangement joins TRBV28 to TRBJ1-2, with a weak D call TRBD1 (6 bases). The V gene lost 7 bases and the J gene lost 4 bases, with 19 bases spanning the gap. Germline V gene lookup returns CDR1 MDHEN and CDR2 SYDVKM. CDR3 length: 15 residues. In DNA form, the CDR3 reads TGTGCCAGCACCCCTTCTGGACGGGACACCTATGGCTACACCTTC. Translated, it gives CASTPSGRDTYGYTF.